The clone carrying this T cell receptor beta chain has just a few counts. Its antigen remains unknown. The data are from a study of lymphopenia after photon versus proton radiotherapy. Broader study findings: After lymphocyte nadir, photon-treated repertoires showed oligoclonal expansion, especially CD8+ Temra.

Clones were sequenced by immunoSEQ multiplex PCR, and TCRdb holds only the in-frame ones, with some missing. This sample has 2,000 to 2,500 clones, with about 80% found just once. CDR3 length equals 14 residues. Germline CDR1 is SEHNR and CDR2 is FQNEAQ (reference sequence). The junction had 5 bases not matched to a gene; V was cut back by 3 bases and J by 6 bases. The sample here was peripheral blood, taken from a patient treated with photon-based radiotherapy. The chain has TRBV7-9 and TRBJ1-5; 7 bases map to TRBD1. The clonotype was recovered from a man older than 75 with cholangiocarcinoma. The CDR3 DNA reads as TGTGCCAGCAGCTTTACAGGGGAAAGTCAGCCCCAGCATTTT. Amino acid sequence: CASSFTGESQPQHF.